The clone carrying this T cell receptor (beta chain) has a single count. The antigen is undetermined. The entry originates in a study of cytomegalovirus exposure and HLA in healthy donors. The PCR employed 60 Vbeta primers together with 13 Jbeta primers. Measured with immunoSEQ multiplex PCR; TCRdb has only the in-frame clones, and not every one. The data hold around 170,000 clones, with roughly 80% observed a single time. Study-wide findings and caveats: The study labeled about 160 TCR beta chains cytomegalovirus-associated. In vitro data verified a few CMV-associated chains as specific for CMV antigens.

This clonotype was sampled from a man aged 35-49 years in good health and CMV-seropositive. The material sequenced was PBMCs.

The CDR3 sequence: CASSLTGTGESEAFF. DNA for the CDR3: TGTGCCAGCAGCCTAACCGGGACAGGGGAGTCTGAAGCTTTCTTT. The chain joins TRBV5-6 to TRBJ1-1; 10 bases map to TRBD1. Germline V lookup: CDR1 SGHDT, CDR2 YYEEEE. The CDR3 has 15 amino acids. Trimming took 4 bases from V and 6 from J; bases not matched to a gene: 9.